This TCR beta chain is from a study of cytomegalovirus exposure and HLA in healthy donors. Background on the study: In an earlier analysis, around 100 million unique TCR beta sequences were found from some 200 million T cells. Study conclusions and caveats: In vitro confirmation showed three CMV-associated chains to be CMV antigen specific. CMV serostatus was the only recorded immune exposure for donors.

On this clone itself: Antigen: not known.

Trimming took 5 bases from V and 5 from J; bases not matched to a gene: 9. The CDR3 loop spans 14 amino acids. Germline loops: CDR1 MNHNS, CDR2 SASEGT. The PCR had 60 Vbeta and 13 Jbeta primers. As handled by the study authors: In a later analysis, the count reached about 80 million unique TCR beta chains, with roughly 11 million shared. Measured with immunoSEQ multiplex PCR; TCRdb has only the in-frame clones, and not every one. V and J calls and clone size follow that table, whereas D and trimming were derived from the DNA. The table shows 200,000 or so clones, with about four fifths occurring only once.

The material sequenced was PBMCs. V usage is TRBV6-1 and J usage is TRBJ2-7, with 7 bases that match TRBD1. The TCR originated in a woman aged 50 to 60 in good health and CMV-seropositive. CDR3 protein: CASSTRGRLNEQYF. CDR3 nucleotides: TGTGCCAGCAGTACGAGGGGGCGTCTCAACGAGCAGTACTTC.